The next 17 T cell receptor beta chains were all read from a single sample in a study of preoperative IRX-2 immunotherapy in early breast cancer. Treatment here: preoperative locoregional IRX-2 cytokine immunotherapy. Libraries were prepared by immunoSEQ multiplex PCR; TCRdb keeps only in-frame clonotypes and omits some of them. The table includes 3,500 or so clones, around 74% detected once. Source: tumor tissue, taken after IRX-2 immunotherapy. The receptors come from a human donor with breast cancer.

This rearrangement joins TRBV10-1 to TRBJ2-7, with 9 positions matching TRBD1. Germline V gene data show CDR1 as WNHNN and CDR2 as SYGVQD (reference sequence). The ends lost 4 bases at V and 3 bases at J; junction bases unmatched: 16. The CDR3 spans 18 residues. The CDR3 is CASSGGGQGPALGYEQYF. CDR3 in DNA: TGCGCCAGCAGTGGGGGGGGACAGGGCCCTGCATTGGGCTACGAGCAGTACTTC.

This clone has just a few counts. The chain uses TRBV6-8 and TRBJ2-1; D is perhaps TRBD1 (6 bases). The germline gives CDR1 MNHGY, CDR2 SAAAGT. Trimming took 0 bases from V and 2 from J, leaving 17 bases between them. This CDR3 spans 18 amino acids. The CDR3 loop reads CASSYSGQRRATYNEQFF. DNA for the CDR3: TGTGCCAGCAGTTACTCCGGACAGCGACGAGCCACCTACAATGAGCAGTTCTTC.

The CDR3 loop is CASRPGQGAGGPILNEQFF. The CDR3 nucleotides read TGTGCCAGCAGACCGGGACAGGGGGCGGGAGGGCCTATTCTCAATGAGCAGTTCTTC. This chain uses TRBV6-7 with TRBJ2-1; 12 positions agree with TRBD1. TRBV6-7 falls under the ORF class, with uncertain function. The CDR3 has 19 amino acids. V shed 6 bases, J shed 6 bases, and the junction held 18 bases outside the gene matches.

CDR3 sequence reads: CASRGQGEGTEAFF. CDR3 nucleotide sequence: TGTGCCAGTAGAGGACAGGGAGAAGGAACTGAAGCTTTCTTT. The V call is TRBV19, the J call TRBJ1-1, with TRBD1 identical over 8 bases. CDR1 and CDR2 from the germline V gene are LNHDA and SQIVND (reference sequence). Trimming removed 6 bases from V and 5 bases from J; junction bases left unmatched: 8. The length of the CDR3 is 14 residues.

About this clone itself: One junction end disagrees with the germline gene, perhaps due to a read error. CDR3: CTSTSGTGFPGELFF. DNA of the CDR3: TGTACCAGCACCTCCGGGACAGGGTTTCCCGGGGAGCTGTTTTTT. The chain links TRBV6-8 to TRBJ2-2; 9 bases match TRBD1. Germline assignment: CDR1 MNHGY and CDR2 SAAAGT. CDR3 length: 15 amino acids.

CDR3: CSARTGGYEQYF. The CDR3 DNA reads TGCAGCGCTCGGACAGGGGGCTACGAGCAGTACTTC. This rearrangement joins TRBV29-1 to TRBJ2-7; 10 bases match TRBD1. The germline V gene encodes CDR1 SQVTM and CDR2 ANQGSEA. The CDR3 is 12 amino acids. The trim removed 7 bases at V and 3 bases at J, leaving 3 bases unmatched.

The rearrangement joins TRBV5-1 to TRBJ2-1; TRBD2 agrees at 8 bases. The CDR3 has 15 amino acids. Germline CDR1 SGHRS, CDR2 YFSETQ. With 0 bases clipped from V and 7 bases from J, the junction kept 6 bases outside the gene matches. The CDR3 reads CASSLVGGRNNEQFF. Written as DNA, the CDR3 is TGCGCCAGCAGCTTGGTAGGCGGGAGGAATAATGAGCAGTTCTTC.

This chain connects TRBV9 to TRBJ1-5; TRBD1 is a possible D gene (5 bases). Germline lookup yields CDR1 SGDLS and CDR2 YYNGEE. The V end lost 4 bases, the J end lost 7 bases, and 9 bases lay between the germline ends. This CDR3 region has 12 residues. In DNA, the CDR3 is TGTGCCAGCAGCCCCCCAGGGCAGCCCCAGCATTTT. It encodes CASSPPGQPQHF.

V usage is TRBV30 and J usage is TRBJ2-5; D uncertain. The CDR3 length is 13 residues. The ends were cut back, 2 bases at V and 4 bases at J, with 11 bases in the middle. In germline, CDR1 is GTSNPN, CDR2 SVGIG (reference sequence). CDR3 sequence reads: CAWSMSVLETQYF. In DNA form, the CDR3 reads TGTGCCTGGAGTATGTCAGTCTTAGAGACCCAGTACTTC.

The CDR3 bases are TGTGCCAGCGCCACGTACCTGGACATTGATCAGTACTTC. Encoded protein: CASATYLDIDQYF. The chain combines TRBV7-1 with TRBJ2-7; maybe TRBD1 (5 bases). TRBV7-1 is recorded as an ORF, its role being uncertain. The length of the CDR3 is 13 residues. V lost 8 bases, J lost 10 bases, and 21 bases lay in between.

The chain employs TRBV7-6 and TRBJ2-5, with 9 bases lining up with TRBD2. V dropped 5 bases and J dropped 5; count of bases not matched to a gene: 9. The CDR3 is made up of 15 amino acids. Germline assignment: CDR1 SGHVS and CDR2 FNYEAQ. CDR3 region: CASSPWGAGGETQYF. The CDR3 nucleotides are TGTGCCAGCAGCCCCTGGGGGGCGGGAGGGGAGACCCAGTACTTC.

This clone was counted a single time. The chain has TRBV19 and TRBJ2-4; tentative D call: TRBD2 (6 bases). Germline CDR1 reads LNHDA; CDR2 reads SQIVND (reference sequence). The V end lost 10 bases, the J end lost 6 bases, and 19 bases lay between the germline ends. The CDR3 is 14 amino acids. CDR3 amino acids: CATYRGLLLNIQYF. As DNA, the CDR3 is TGTGCCACCTACCGGGGACTCCTGCTAAACATTCAGTACTTC.

J is TRBJ2-2 and V is TRBV25-1; 12 positions agree with TRBD2. The CDR3 spans 15 residues. From germline, CDR1 is MGHDK and CDR2 SYGVNS. V trimming: 8 bases; J trimming: 4 bases; junction bases outside the gene matches: 5. The CDR3 reads CASQTSGRITGELFF. CDR3 coding DNA: TGTGCCAGCCAAACTAGCGGGAGGATCACCGGGGAGCTGTTTTTT.

The V call is TRBV5-1, the J call TRBJ1-1, with 8 bases aligning to TRBD1. The CDR3 has 14 residues. J lost 4 bases, V lost 3 bases, and 5 bases had no gene match. Germline V CDR1 and CDR2: SGHRS, YFSETQ. The CDR3 DNA reads TGCGCCAGCAGCTCGGGACAGGTGGGCACTGAAGCTTTCTTT. Residues: CASSSGQVGTEAFF.

This clone was seen only once. V and J are TRBV6-8 and TRBJ1-3; maybe TRBD1 (6 bases). The CDR3 runs to 16 residues. CDR1 and CDR2 (germline): MNHGY, SAAAGT. Trimming removed 5 bases at V and 0 bases at J, with 14 bases between. The DNA for the CDR3 is TGTGCCAGCAGTGTTTGGACAGTTCTCTCTGGAAACACCATATATTTT. Protein product: CASSVWTVLSGNTIYF.

V is TRBV15 and J is TRBJ1-5; D possibly corresponds to TRBD1 (5 bases). CDR3 length equals 16 residues. The ends were cut back, 0 bases at V and 2 bases at J, with 11 bases in the middle. Germline V lookup: CDR1 LNHNV, CDR2 YYDKDF (reference sequence). The CDR3 loop is CATSRESGGGNQPQHF. The CDR3 region has the DNA TGTGCCACCAGCAGAGAGTCCGGGGGAGGCAATCAGCCCCAGCATTTT.

The chain carries TRBV10-2 and TRBJ2-1, with D tentatively TRBD2 (6 bases). V lost 3 bases and J lost 7, with 10 bases in between. The CDR3 is made up of 13 amino acids. CDR1 is WSHSY, CDR2 SAAADI, per germline. The CDR3 is CASSDGGWNEQFF. CDR3 DNA: TGCGCCAGCAGTGATGGGGGGTGGAATGAGCAGTTCTTC.